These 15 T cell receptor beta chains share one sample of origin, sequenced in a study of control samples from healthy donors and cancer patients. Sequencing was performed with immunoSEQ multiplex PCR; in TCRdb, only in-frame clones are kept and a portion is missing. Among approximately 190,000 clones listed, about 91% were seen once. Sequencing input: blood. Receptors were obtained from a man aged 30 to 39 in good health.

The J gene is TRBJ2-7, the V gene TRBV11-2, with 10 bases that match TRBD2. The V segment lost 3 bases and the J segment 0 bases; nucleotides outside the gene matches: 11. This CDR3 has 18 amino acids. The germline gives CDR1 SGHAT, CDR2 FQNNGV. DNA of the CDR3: TGTGCCAGCAGCTTCCGGGGGGGACTAGCGCCGAGCTCCTACGAGCAGTACTTC. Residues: CASSFRGGLAPSSYEQYF.

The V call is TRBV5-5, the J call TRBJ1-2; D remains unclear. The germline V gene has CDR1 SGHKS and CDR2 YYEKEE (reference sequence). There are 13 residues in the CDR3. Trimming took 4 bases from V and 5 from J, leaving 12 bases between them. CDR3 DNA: TGTGCCAGCAGCCCTTTGGGTGGATATGGCTACACCTTC. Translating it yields CASSPLGGYGYTF. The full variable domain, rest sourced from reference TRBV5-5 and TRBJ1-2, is DAGVTQSPTHLIKTRGQQVTLRCSPISGHKSVSWYQQVLGQGPQFIFQYYEKEERGRGNFPDRFSARQFPNYSSELNVNALLLGDSALYLCASSPLGGYGYTFGSGTRLTVV.

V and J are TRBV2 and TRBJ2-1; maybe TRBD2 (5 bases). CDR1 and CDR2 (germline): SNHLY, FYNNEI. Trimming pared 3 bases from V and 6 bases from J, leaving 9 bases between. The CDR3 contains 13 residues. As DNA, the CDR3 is TGTGCCAGCAGTGATGGACTGTCCAATGAGCAGTTCTTC. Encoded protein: CASSDGLSNEQFF.

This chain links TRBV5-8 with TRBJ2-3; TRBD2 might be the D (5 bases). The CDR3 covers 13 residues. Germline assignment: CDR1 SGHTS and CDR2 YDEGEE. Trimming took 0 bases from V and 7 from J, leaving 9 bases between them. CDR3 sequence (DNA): TGTGCCAGCAGCTTGGCCGAGGGTTATACGCAGTATTTT. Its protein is CASSLAEGYTQYF.

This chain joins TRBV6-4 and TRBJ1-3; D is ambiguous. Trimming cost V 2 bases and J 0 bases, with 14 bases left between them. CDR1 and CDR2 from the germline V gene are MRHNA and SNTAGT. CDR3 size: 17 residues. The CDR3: CASSDPEENRSGNTIYF. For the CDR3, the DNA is TGTGCCAGCAGTGACCCGGAGGAAAACCGCTCTGGAAACACCATATATTTT.

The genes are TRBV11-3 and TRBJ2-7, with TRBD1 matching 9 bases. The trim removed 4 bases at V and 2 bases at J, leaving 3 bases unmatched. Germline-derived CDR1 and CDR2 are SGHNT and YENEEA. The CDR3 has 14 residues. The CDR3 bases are TGTGCCAGCAGCTCAAGACAGGGGGCCTACGAGCAGTACTTC. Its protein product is CASSSRQGAYEQYF.

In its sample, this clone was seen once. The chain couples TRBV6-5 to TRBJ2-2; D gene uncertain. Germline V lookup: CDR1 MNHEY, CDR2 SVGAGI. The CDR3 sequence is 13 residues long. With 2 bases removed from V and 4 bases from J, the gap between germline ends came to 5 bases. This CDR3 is CASSYDFTGELFF. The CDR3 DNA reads TGTGCCAGCAGTTACGACTTCACCGGGGAGCTGTTTTTT.

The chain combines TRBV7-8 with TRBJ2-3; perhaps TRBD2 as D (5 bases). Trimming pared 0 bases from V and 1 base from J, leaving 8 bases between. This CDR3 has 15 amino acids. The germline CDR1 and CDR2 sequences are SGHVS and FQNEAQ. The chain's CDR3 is CASSLANGGTDTQYF. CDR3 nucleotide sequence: TGTGCCAGCAGCTTAGCCAACGGGGGCACAGATACGCAGTATTTT.

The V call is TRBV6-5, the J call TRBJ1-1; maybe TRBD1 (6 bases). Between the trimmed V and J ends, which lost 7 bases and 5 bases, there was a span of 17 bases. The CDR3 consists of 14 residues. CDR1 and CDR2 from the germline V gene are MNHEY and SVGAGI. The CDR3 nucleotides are TGTGCCAGCACCCCCGGGGGCAGTTGGACTGAAGCTTTCTTT. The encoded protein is CASTPGGSWTEAFF.

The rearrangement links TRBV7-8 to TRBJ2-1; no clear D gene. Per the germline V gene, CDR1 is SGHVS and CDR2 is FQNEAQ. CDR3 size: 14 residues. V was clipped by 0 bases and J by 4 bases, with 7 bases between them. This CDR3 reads CASSLAELYNEQFF. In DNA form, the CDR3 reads TGTGCCAGCAGCTTAGCGGAGTTATACAATGAGCAGTTCTTC.

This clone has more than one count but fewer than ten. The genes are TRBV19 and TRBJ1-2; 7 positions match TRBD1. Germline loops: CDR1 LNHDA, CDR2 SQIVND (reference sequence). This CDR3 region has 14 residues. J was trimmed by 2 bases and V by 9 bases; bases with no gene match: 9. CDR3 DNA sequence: TGTGCCAGCCGGGAGACAGGGAAGAACTATGGCTACACCTTC. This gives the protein CASRETGKNYGYTF.

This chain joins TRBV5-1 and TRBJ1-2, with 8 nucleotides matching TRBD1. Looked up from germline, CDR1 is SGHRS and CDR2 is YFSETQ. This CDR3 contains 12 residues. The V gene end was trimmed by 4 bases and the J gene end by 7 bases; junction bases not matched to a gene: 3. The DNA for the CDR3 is TGCGCCAGCAGCGGAGACAGGGGTGGCTACACCTTC. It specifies CASSGDRGGYTF.

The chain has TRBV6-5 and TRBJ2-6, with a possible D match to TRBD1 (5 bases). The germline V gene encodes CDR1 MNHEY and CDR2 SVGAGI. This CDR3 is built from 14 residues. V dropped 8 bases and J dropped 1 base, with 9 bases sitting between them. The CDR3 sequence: CASRRVSGANVLTF. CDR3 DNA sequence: TGTGCCAGCCGCAGGGTATCTGGGGCCAACGTCCTGACTTTC.

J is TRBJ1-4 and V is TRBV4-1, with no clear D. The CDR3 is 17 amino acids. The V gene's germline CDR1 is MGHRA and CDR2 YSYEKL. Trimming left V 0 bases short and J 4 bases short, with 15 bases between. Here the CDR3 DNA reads TGCGCCAGCAGCCAAGAGGTGTCGGGCACGTTTAATGAAAAACTGTTTTTT. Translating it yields CASSQEVSGTFNEKLFF.

This chain's CDR3 is CASSQSVGDYGYTF. In DNA, the CDR3 is TGTGCCAGCAGCCAATCGGTGGGGGACTATGGCTACACCTTC. The rearrangement joins TRBV4-2 to TRBJ1-2; D is possibly TRBD1 (5 bases). Germline V gene lookup returns CDR1 LGHNA and CDR2 YNFKEQ. The CDR3 is made up of 14 amino acids. V dropped 2 bases and J dropped 3 bases, with 10 bases sitting between them.